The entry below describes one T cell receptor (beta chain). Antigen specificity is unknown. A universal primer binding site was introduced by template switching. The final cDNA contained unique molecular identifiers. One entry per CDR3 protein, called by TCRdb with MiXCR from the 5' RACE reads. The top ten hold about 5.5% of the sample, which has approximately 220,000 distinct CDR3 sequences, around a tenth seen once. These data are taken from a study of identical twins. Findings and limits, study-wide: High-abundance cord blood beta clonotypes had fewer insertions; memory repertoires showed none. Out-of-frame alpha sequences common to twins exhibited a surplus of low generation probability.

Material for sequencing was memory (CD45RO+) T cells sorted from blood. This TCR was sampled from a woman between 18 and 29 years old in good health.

CDR3 sequence reads: CASSYSLGEDEKLFF. In nucleotides, the CDR3 is TGTGCCAGCAGTTACTCGCTAGGGGAGGATGAAAAACTGTTTTTT. The gene calls are TRBV6-5 and TRBJ1-4; TRBD1 is a possible D gene (5 bases). V was trimmed by 0 bases and J by 6 bases, leaving 11 bases between them. The V gene's germline CDR1 is MNHEY and CDR2 SVGAGI. The CDR3 length is 15 residues.